A single T cell receptor (beta chain) is shown here with its context. Original analysis: Estimated nucleated cell counts came from reference gene primer amplification. Produced via immunoSEQ multiplex PCR; TCRdb's table is partial and in-frame only. The D gene and trimming were derived from the DNA, and the V and J assignments and clone size from that table. Of roughly 70,000 clones in the sample, around 92% were seen once. This CDR3 region has 13 residues. The germline V gene has CDR1 MNHEY and CDR2 SVGAGI. V lost 4 bases and J lost 3, with 9 bases in between. The data derive from a study of blood T cell repertoires in COVID-19. On the study more broadly: Donors in the United States, Italy and Spain gave samples during acute or convalescent COVID-19. The cDNA or gDNA used as material had been derived from T cells, B-cell-depleted T cells, or PBMCs.

The chain uses TRBV6-5 and TRBJ1-1; D is possibly TRBD1 (6 bases). Sequencing input: peripheral blood. The TCR was taken from a human donor with active COVID-19. The donor label of this sample is uncertain. The chain's CDR3 is CASSSTGYTEAFF. The DNA of the CDR3 is TGTGCCAGCAGTTCCACAGGGTACACTGAAGCTTTCTTT.